The sequence of this TCR beta chain was determined in a study of Tregs in tolerant kidney transplant recipients. Study-wide results and caveats: Few patients were studied, so findings need validation in larger groups.

From germline, CDR1 is MNHEY and CDR2 SVGAGI. V lost 6 bases and J 5 bases, leaving 13 bases between the germline ends. The length of the CDR3 is 13 residues. A note on this clone: Its antigen is unidentified.

Repertoires were generated with immunoSEQ multiplex PCR, while TCRdb's copy carries only in-frame clones and drops some. This repertoire shows tens of thousands of clones, over 80% found once; its top ten account for roughly 4%. Unstimulated regulatory T cells (CD4+CD25+CD127-), CD4+CD25- non-regulatory cells, CD4 and CD8 cells were FACS-sorted from thawed PBMCs. This clonotype was sampled from a human donor in good health. The V and J genes are TRBV6-5 and TRBJ2-5, with D perhaps matching TRBD2 (5 bases). Sample: CD4+ T cells from blood. The CDR3 bases are TGTGCCAGCAGCCCCACTAGAGTGGAGACCCAGTACTTC. It is translated as CASSPTRVETQYF.